There are a few counts of the clone carrying this T cell receptor (beta chain). Its antigen is still unknown. These data belong to a study of vaccination and CD4 T cells after COVID-19. Study information: Comprising six males and four females, the convalescent participants counted two Hispanic individuals among them. Controls used CEFX viral epitopes (positive), HIV-1 Nef peptides (negative), or no peptide.

This CDR3 is built from 16 residues. Per germline, CDR1 SGHTA and CDR2 FQGNSA. Unmatched junction bases numbered 6, after V lost 2 bases and J lost 7 bases. The study, taken as a whole, reports: A nonsignificant rise from approximately 21 to 38 was seen in the median number of SARS-CoV-2-reactive clonotypes.

The Oncomine TCR Beta short-read assay was what sequenced the DNA obtained from cultured CD4+ T cells. Genomic DNA extraction was carried out from cultured CD4+ T cells. MiXCR, applied by TCRdb to the PCR reads, yields one record per CDR3 protein. This sample has 7,000 to 10,000 distinct CDR3 sequences; around 41% occur once, and the top ten carry roughly a fifth. Specified treatment: roughly nine-day PBMC culture with coronavirus spike peptide pools or control peptides (ViraFEST assay). According to the study, CD4+ T cells from the unexposed donor were gathered ahead of the COVID-19 pandemic (2011-2018).

The genes are TRBV7-2 and TRBJ1-6, with 9 bases that match TRBD1. This clonotype originated in a human donor in good health. Sequenced material: CD4+ T cells from blood, cultured in vitro. The CDR3 DNA follows: TGTGCCAGCAGCTTAAGGGGGACAGGGCTAAATTCACCCCTCCACTTT. Encoded protein: CASSLRGTGLNSPLHF.